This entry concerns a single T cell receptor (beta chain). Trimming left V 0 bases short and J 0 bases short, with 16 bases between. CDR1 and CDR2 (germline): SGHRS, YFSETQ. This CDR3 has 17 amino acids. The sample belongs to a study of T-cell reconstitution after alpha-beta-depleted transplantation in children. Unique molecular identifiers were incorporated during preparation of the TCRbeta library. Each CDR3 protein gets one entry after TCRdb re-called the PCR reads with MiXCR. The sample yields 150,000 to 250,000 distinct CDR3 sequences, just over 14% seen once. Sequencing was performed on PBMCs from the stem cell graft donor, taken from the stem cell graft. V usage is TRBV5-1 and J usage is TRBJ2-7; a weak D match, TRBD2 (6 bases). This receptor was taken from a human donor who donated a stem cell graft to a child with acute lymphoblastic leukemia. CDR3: CASSLVSGVRSSYEQYF. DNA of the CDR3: TGCGCCAGCAGCTTGGTTAGCGGTGTAAGGAGCTCCTACGAGCAGTACTTC.